The text below deals with one T cell receptor delta chain. Other DNA sequences in the same sample also yield this CDR3. The CDR3 length is 20 residues. Trimming removed 0 bases from V and 4 bases from J; junction bases left unmatched: 8. The germline gives CDR1 GEAIGNYY, CDR2 EKD. The data are from a study of gamma-delta chains in newborns, infants, children. Turning to the study itself: Microbial exposure reportedly drives polyclonal innate γδ T cell expansion after birth.

With CATT, TCRdb re-called clones from the reads. The profile shows about 8,500 delta-chain clones, approximately 3.6% of them singletons. The sample was blood. The chain has TRDV2 and TRDJ3; 13 positions agree with TRDD3. This receptor was identified in a child who was a newborn, infant or young child, either healthy, febrile or measles-vaccinated (not recorded which). The CDR3 is CACDTVLGDTLKWDTRQMFF. In DNA form, the CDR3 reads TGTGCCTGTGACACCGTACTGGGGGATACGTTAAAGTGGGACACCCGACAGATGTTTTTC.